This T cell receptor (beta chain) was recovered during a study of T cells after yellow fever vaccination. On the study more broadly: Libraries from low-cell-number fractions were prepared with the SMART-Seq v4 Ultra Low Input RNA kit.

This clonotype was found many times. Its target is not known. TCRdb re-called the 5' RACE reads with MiXCR, one entry per CDR3 protein. The sample consists of some 300,000 distinct CDR3 sequences, 8.5% to 10% of them appearing once. The V gene lost 4 bases and the J gene lost 4 bases, with 5 bases spanning the gap. Per germline, CDR1 LGHNA and CDR2 YSLEER. CDR3 length: 12 residues. Overall study results and limits: Post-booster reappearance was seen for most primary-vaccination clones (roughly 97% CD4, 85% to 90% CD8). Bulk-population clonotypes that are abundant could appear as contaminants in FACS-sorted repertoires.

The V and J genes are TRBV4-3 and TRBJ1-3, with D unclear. The starting material was CD4+ T cells sorted from PBMCs, obtained 5 days after the yellow fever booster vaccination. This TCR was recovered from a man between 18 and 29 years old who received the YFV17D yellow fever vaccine. The CDR3 DNA follows: TGCGCCAGCAGCCCTGGGGGAAACACCATATATTTT. It specifies CASSPGGNTIYF.